This is a list of T cell receptor beta chains from one sample in a study of T-cell memory formation after mild COVID-19. TCRdb re-derived calls from the 5' RACE reads in MiXCR, one entry per CDR3 protein. Of over 250,000 distinct CDR3 sequences in the sample, 15% are singletons; the top ten hold roughly 23%. The sequenced material came from PBMCs or a T cell subset sorted from them (not recorded which). These TCRs come from a man in his late teens or twenties who had mild COVID-19 (a few samples of this study predate the infection). Cell type and time point are not known. The CDR3 runs from the conserved cysteine through the conserved F or W. D genes are given only for firm matches. The size entry is marked missing in some rows and otherwise reads once, few, many or a size class.

cdr3_aa	cdr3_nt	j_call	clone_size	d_call	v_call
CASSQDIWQGSYNEQFF	TGTGCCAGCAGCCAAGATATTTGGCAGGGGTCCTACAATGAGCAGTTCTTC	TRBJ2-1	NA	NA	TRBV4-2
CASSGNRWENTIYF	TGTGCCAGCAGTGGCAACAGGTGGGAAAACACCATATATTTT	TRBJ1-3	NA	NA	TRBV6-1
CASSLPQDYEQYF	TGTGCCAGCAGCTTACCACAGGACTACGAGCAGTACTTC	TRBJ2-7	NA	NA	TRBV7-9
CASSGGSLFF	TGCGCCAGCAGCGGGGGCAGTCTGTTCTTC	TRBJ2-1	many	NA	TRBV5-1
CASSYGTGGQPQHF	TGTGCCAGCAGTTACGGGACAGGGGGCCAGCCCCAGCATTTT	TRBJ1-5	few	TRBD1	TRBV6-2/TRBV6-3
CASSPGSAWGNQPQHF	TGTGCCAGCTCACCAGGATCCGCGTGGGGCAATCAGCCCCAGCATTTT	TRBJ1-5	few	NA	TRBV18
CASSPSRQANTGELFF	TGTGCCAGCAGTCCAAGCAGACAGGCCAACACCGGGGAGCTGTTTTTT	TRBJ2-2	NA	NA	TRBV27
CASSYLSSGANVLTF	TGTGCCAGCAGTTACCTTAGCTCTGGGGCCAACGTCCTGACTTTC	TRBJ2-6	NA	NA	TRBV6-5
CATSARKGLGETQYF	TGTGCCACCAGCGCACGTAAGGGTTTGGGAGAGACCCAGTACTTC	TRBJ2-5	few	NA	TRBV15
CASSLVGSTQPQHF	TGTGCCAGCAGCTTAGTGGGCAGCACTCAGCCCCAGCATTTT	TRBJ1-5	few	NA	TRBV7-2
CASTLLLDTEAFF	TGTGCCAGCACCCTCCTACTCGACACTGAAGCTTTCTTT	TRBJ1-1	few	NA	TRBV7-9
CASSLGEGDEQYF	TGTGCCAGCAGCTTAGGGGAAGGCGACGAGCAGTACTTC	TRBJ2-7	NA	NA	TRBV7-9
CSARDLGASSGYTF	TGCAGTGCTAGAGATCTGGGGGCGTCTTCCGGCTACACCTTC	TRBJ1-2	NA	NA	TRBV20-1
CASSFLQPVYGYTF	TGTGCCAGCAGCTTTTTACAGCCAGTCTATGGCTACACCTTC	TRBJ1-2	NA	NA	TRBV7-2
CASSLASGQGTGELFF	TGCGCCAGCAGCTTGGCCTCCGGACAGGGAACCGGGGAGCTGTTTTTT	TRBJ2-2	NA	TRBD1	TRBV5-1
CASSDRGEFGYTF	TGTGCCAGCAGTGACAGGGGGGAGTTTGGCTACACCTTC	TRBJ1-2	NA	TRBD1	TRBV7-2
CASSIVAGSNQPQHF	TGTGCCAGTAGTATAGTCGCAGGGAGCAATCAGCCCCAGCATTTT	TRBJ1-5	few	NA	TRBV19
CASRSDRGDTQYF	TGTGCCAGCAGGAGTGACAGGGGAGATACGCAGTATTTT	TRBJ2-3	NA	TRBD1	TRBV7-9
CASTPWGVDYGYTF	TGTGCCAGCACCCCATGGGGGGTTGACTATGGCTACACCTTC	TRBJ1-2	few	NA	TRBV7-2
CATRDSNQPQHF	TGTGCCACCAGGGATAGCAATCAGCCCCAGCATTTT	TRBJ1-5	few	NA	TRBV2
CASSTSRGLRTEAFF	TGTGCCAGCAGCACCTCTAGGGGGCTTCGCACTGAAGCTTTCTTT	TRBJ1-1	NA	TRBD1	TRBV5-4
CASSLGGAQGYGYTF	TGTGCCAGCAGTTTAGGGGGGGCGCAGGGCTATGGCTACACCTTC	TRBJ1-2	NA	NA	TRBV28
CASSLGTDSNQPQHF	TGTGCCAGCAGCTTAGGGACGGATAGCAATCAGCCCCAGCATTTT	TRBJ1-5	few	NA	TRBV7-4
CASSPGLNVEQYF	TGTGCCAGCTCACCGGGACTCAACGTGGAGCAGTACTTC	TRBJ2-7	few	NA	TRBV18
CASSLGAGAQETQYF	TGTGCCAGCAGTTTAGGGGCGGGGGCCCAAGAGACCCAGTACTTC	TRBJ2-5	NA	NA	TRBV12-3/TRBV12-4
CASTKGPVYEQYF	TGCGCCAGCACCAAGGGGCCCGTCTACGAGCAGTACTTC	TRBJ2-7	few	NA	TRBV5-1
CASSLVQGGNTIYF	TGTGCCAGCAGCTTAGTACAGGGGGGAAACACCATATATTTT	TRBJ1-3	NA	TRBD1	TRBV7-2
CASSYEADTQYF	TGTGCCAGCAGTTACGAGGCGGATACGCAGTATTTT	TRBJ2-3	few	NA	TRBV6-6
CASSLDVAGTEQYF	TGTGCCAGCAGCTTAGACGTGGCAGGGACCGAGCAGTACTTC	TRBJ2-7	many	NA	TRBV7-9
CASSQFQTGPTGELFF	TGCGCCAGCAGCCAATTTCAGACAGGGCCGACCGGGGAGCTGTTTTTT	TRBJ2-2	NA	TRBD1	TRBV5-1
CASSQDNGAKNIQYF	TGCGCCAGCAGCCAAGATAACGGGGCCAAAAACATTCAGTACTTC	TRBJ2-4	many	NA	TRBV4-3
CASSQEVGSNQPQHF	TGTGCCAGCAGCCAAGAGGTAGGGAGCAATCAGCCCCAGCATTTT	TRBJ1-5	few	NA	TRBV4-2
CASSLQGIEQYF	TGTGCCAGCAGCTTACAGGGAATCGAGCAGTACTTC	TRBJ2-7	many	NA	TRBV5-4
CASSHSSIETQYF	TGTGCCAGCAGTCACTCTAGTATCGAGACCCAGTACTTC	TRBJ2-5	NA	NA	TRBV25-1
CASSFSGGGDEQFF	TGTGCCAGCAGCTTCAGCGGGGGGGGCGATGAGCAGTTCTTC	TRBJ2-1	NA	TRBD2	TRBV7-2
CASSQTSAFGAKNIQYF	TGCGCCAGCAGCCAAACGTCTGCCTTCGGGGCCAAAAACATTCAGTACTTC	TRBJ2-4	NA	NA	TRBV4-1
CSVGPRGGNTEAFF	TGCAGCGTTGGCCCCAGGGGAGGTAACACTGAAGCTTTCTTT	TRBJ1-1	few	NA	TRBV29-1
CASSETPGAPGRGYTF	TGCGCCAGCAGTGAGACCCCAGGGGCCCCCGGTAGAGGCTACACCTTC	TRBJ1-2	NA	NA	TRBV10-2
CASSLMSTDTQYF	TGTGCCAGCAGTTTAATGAGCACAGATACGCAGTATTTT	TRBJ2-3	many	NA	TRBV12-3/TRBV12-4
CASSIVPGQRINEQFF	TGTGCCAGTAGTATAGTCCCGGGACAGCGGATCAATGAGCAGTTCTTC	TRBJ2-1	once	TRBD1	TRBV19
CSVNKFPPTQYF	TGCAGTGTCAATAAATTCCCCCCGACCCAGTACTTC	TRBJ2-5	many	NA	TRBV20-1
CASSRQGGPGELFF	TGTGCCAGCAGTAGGCAGGGCGGCCCCGGGGAGCTGTTTTTT	TRBJ2-2	few	NA	TRBV2
CAQRILGASGANVLTF	TGTGCCCAGCGCATTTTGGGGGCCTCTGGGGCCAACGTCCTGACTTTC	TRBJ2-6	once	NA	TRBV7-8
CASTPREQETQYF	TGTGCCAGCACCCCCAGGGAGCAAGAGACCCAGTACTTC	TRBJ2-5	NA	NA	TRBV6-5
CASSYGGMNTEAFF	TGTGCCAGCAGTTACGGGGGCATGAACACTGAAGCTTTCTTT	TRBJ1-1	many	NA	TRBV6-2/TRBV6-3
CSATTQGTRRGSPLHF	TGCAGTGCTACCACCCAGGGAACAAGGCGTGGTTCACCCCTCCACTTT	TRBJ1-6	NA	NA	TRBV20-1
CASSPTGTVINGYTF	TGTGCCAGCAGCCCGACCGGGACAGTTATAAATGGCTACACCTTC	TRBJ1-2	few	TRBD1	TRBV9
CASSQDPAVIDTQYF	TGCGCCAGCAGCCAAGATCCAGCGGTAATAGATACGCAGTATTTT	TRBJ2-3	many	NA	TRBV4-3
CASRGGMSGELFF	TGTGCCAGCAGGGGGGGGATGTCCGGGGAGCTGTTTTTT	TRBJ2-2	NA	TRBD2	TRBV6-1
CASSSTGVGNTEAFF	TGCGCCAGCAGCTCAACAGGGGTTGGGAACACTGAAGCTTTCTTT	TRBJ1-1	few	TRBD1	TRBV5-1
CSAARGTAGDEKLFF	TGCAGTGCCGCCAGGGGGACCGCGGGGGATGAAAAACTGTTTTTT	TRBJ1-4	NA	TRBD1	TRBV20-1
CASREVGSTEAFF	TGTGCCAGCAGGGAGGTCGGGAGCACTGAAGCTTTCTTT	TRBJ1-1	NA	NA	TRBV28
CASSQAPGSNYGYTF	TGCGCCAGCAGCCAAGCCCCGGGATCAAACTATGGCTACACCTTC	TRBJ1-2	few	NA	TRBV4-1
CASSWGGTSGYNEQFF	TGCGCCAGCAGTTGGGGGGGGACTAGCGGCTACAATGAGCAGTTCTTC	TRBJ2-1	few	TRBD2	TRBV10-1
CASSQAAGETEAFF	TGTGCCAGCAGCCAAGCCGCAGGGGAGACTGAAGCTTTCTTT	TRBJ1-1	NA	NA	TRBV3-1
CAGTGASAFF	TGTGCTGGGACAGGGGCTTCGGCTTTCTTT	TRBJ1-1	NA	TRBD1	TRBV30
CSARGTSNTGELFF	TGCAGTGCTAGAGGGACCTCGAACACCGGGGAGCTGTTTTTT	TRBJ2-2	NA	NA	TRBV20-1
CASSLGTYHYEQYF	TGCGCCAGCAGCTTGGGCACTTATCACTACGAGCAGTACTTC	TRBJ2-7	few	NA	TRBV5-1
CASSYYSGDPPWNEQFF	TGTGCCAGCAGTTACTATAGCGGGGACCCTCCCTGGAATGAGCAGTTCTTC	TRBJ2-1	NA	TRBD2	TRBV6-2/TRBV6-3